This entry lists 26 T cell receptor beta chains sequenced from one sample in a study of T cell changes during pregnancy in multiple sclerosis. Some clones are missing from TCRdb's copy, which holds only in-frame ones; the method was immunoSEQ multiplex PCR. The data show around 37,000 clones, with 70% to 90% seen just once and 5.5% to 7.5% held by the top ten. The starting material was CD8+ T cells from peripheral blood mononuclear cells, obtained in the third trimester of pregnancy. The origin of the receptors is a female donor with multiple sclerosis, enrolled in a pregnancy study.

This chain links TRBV6-1 with TRBJ2-4, with 12 positions matching TRBD2. CDR1 is MNHNS and CDR2 is SASEGT in the germline V gene. With 3 bases clipped from V and 8 bases from J, the junction kept 5 bases outside the gene matches. The CDR3 runs to 15 residues. CDR3 nucleotide sequence: TGTGCCAGCAGTGAGTCTAGCGGGGGGGTAGACATTCAGTACTTC. Translated: CASSESSGGVDIQYF.

The chain employs TRBV13 and TRBJ2-3, with TRBD2 matching 10 bases. This CDR3 has 15 amino acids. The germline gives CDR1 PRHDT, CDR2 FYEKMQ (reference sequence). The J segment lost 8 bases and the V segment lost 5 bases, leaving 10 bases of the junction unmatched. The CDR3 DNA sequence: TGTGCCAGCAGCCCCGAAGCGGGGGGGCCAGGTACGCAGTATTTT. Translated, it gives CASSPEAGGPGTQYF. The whole variable domain, filled in from reference TRBV13 and TRBJ2-3, reads AAGVIQSPRHLIKEKRETATLKCYPIPRHDTVYWYQQGPGQDPQFLISFYEKMQSDKGSIPDRFSAQQFSDYHSELNMSSLELGDSALYFCASSPEAGGPGTQYFGPGTRLTVL.

The V call is TRBV7-3, the J call TRBJ2-5, with TRBD2 matching 7 bases. CDR1 is SGHTA, CDR2 FQGTGA, per germline. This CDR3 has 16 amino acids. The V gene end was trimmed by 0 bases and the J gene end by 2 bases; junction bases not matched to a gene: 6. The CDR3 loop reads CASSLTGRGGQETQYF. In DNA form, the CDR3 reads TGTGCCAGCAGCTTAACGGGGAGGGGAGGTCAAGAGACCCAGTACTTC.

For the CDR3, the DNA is TGCAGCGTTGAAGATGGAAGGAGGCACGAGCAGTACTTC. Encoded protein: CSVEDGRRHEQYF. The gene calls are TRBV29-1 and TRBJ2-7; D is perhaps TRBD2 (5 bases). The germline V gene encodes CDR1 SQVTM and CDR2 ANQGSEA. This CDR3 comprises 13 residues. Trimming pared 0 bases from V and 5 bases from J, leaving 11 bases between.

This chain links TRBV14 with TRBJ1-1; TRBD1 is a possible D gene (5 bases). The CDR3 is made up of 17 amino acids. V dropped 1 base and J dropped 0 bases, with 15 bases sitting between them. CDR1 and CDR2 (germline): SGHDN, FVKESK. This CDR3 reads CASSQVLAGSMNTEAFF. CDR3 sequence (DNA): TGTGCCAGCAGCCAAGTCTTGGCAGGGTCGATGAACACTGAAGCTTTCTTT.

This chain joins TRBV9 and TRBJ1-2; unclear D gene. The CDR3 totals 14 residues. Trimming removed 0 bases at V and 0 bases at J, with 6 bases between. The germline V gene encodes CDR1 SGDLS and CDR2 YYNGEE. CDR3 bases: TGTGCCAGCAGCGTAGCTATGACTAACTATGGCTACACCTTC. It encodes CASSVAMTNYGYTF.

The V call is TRBV19, the J call TRBJ1-2; D unresolved. The CDR3 has 13 residues. V lost 7 bases and J 5 bases, leaving 14 bases between the germline ends. Germline-derived CDR1 and CDR2 are LNHDA and SQIVND (reference sequence). As DNA, the CDR3 is TGTGCCAGTAAATCGGGATATTCATATGGCTACACCTTC. Protein: CASKSGYSYGYTF. Full variable domain (remainder filled in from reference TRBV19 and TRBJ1-2): DGGITQSPKYLFRKEGQNVTLSCEQNLNHDAMYWYRQDPGQGLRLIYYSQIVNDFQKGDIAEGYSVSREKKESFPLTVTSAQKNPTAFYLCASKSGYSYGYTFGSGTRLTVV.

The V gene is TRBV7-9, the J gene TRBJ1-2; D is ambiguous. The CDR3 loop spans 15 amino acids. With 1 base removed from V and 3 bases from J, the gap between germline ends came to 12 bases. Germline CDR1 and CDR2: SEHNR and FQNEAQ (reference sequence). CDR3 in DNA: TGTGCCAGCAGCTTAGGAGCGGTCGGCTACTATGGCTACACCTTC. Its protein product is CASSLGAVGYYGYTF. Full variable domain (missing parts from reference TRBV7-9 and TRBJ1-2): DTGVSQNPRHKITKRGQNVTFRCDPISEHNRLYWYRQTLGQGPEFLTYFQNEAQLEKSRLLSDRFSAERPKGSFSTLEIQRTEQGDSAMYLCASSLGAVGYYGYTFGSGTRLTVV.

This sequence joins TRBV19 and TRBJ2-1; 7 nucleotides align to TRBD1. The CDR3 sequence is 15 residues long. J lost 2 bases, V lost 7 bases, and 8 bases had no gene match. CDR1 LNHDA and CDR2 SQIVND come from the germline V gene (reference sequence). Here the CDR3 DNA reads TGTGCCAGTACTCAGGGCACAGGGGCCTACAATGAGCAGTTCTTC. Protein product: CASTQGTGAYNEQFF.

The chain employs TRBV25-1 and TRBJ2-1; D remains unclear. The CDR3 spans 13 residues. Deletions cut 4 bases from V and 1 base from J, with 5 bases between. CDR1 and CDR2 (germline): MGHDK, SYGVNS. Written as DNA, the CDR3 is TGTGCCAGCAGTGCACTTTCCTACAATGAGCAGTTCTTC. Protein sequence: CASSALSYNEQFF.

CDR3 DNA: TGTGCCAGCAGTGTTCTAGCGGAGAACACCGGGGAGCTGTTTTTT. This translates into CASSVLAENTGELFF. V and J are TRBV2 and TRBJ2-2, with TRBD2 matching 7 bases. In germline, CDR1 is SNHLY, CDR2 FYNNEI. The trim removed 4 bases at V and 1 base at J, leaving 3 bases unmatched. CDR3 length: 15 amino acids.

The gene calls are TRBV19 and TRBJ2-2, with 7 nucleotides matching TRBD1. V was pared by 8 bases and J by 3 bases, with 6 bases of the junction left unmatched. Germline CDR1 is LNHDA and CDR2 is SQIVND (reference sequence). The CDR3 is made up of 14 amino acids. As DNA, the CDR3 is TGTGCCAGTTGTGACAGGGACCACACCGGGGAGCTGTTTTTT. As protein: CASCDRDHTGELFF.

V usage is TRBV4-3 and J usage is TRBJ1-2; 7 bases are shared with TRBD1. This CDR3 contains 17 residues. V was pared by 1 base and J by 2 bases, with 10 bases of the junction left unmatched. From germline, CDR1 is LGHNA and CDR2 YSLEER. In DNA, the CDR3 is TGCGCCAGCAGCCAAGCCGTAGGACAGGTCTACAACTATGGCTACACCTTC. This gives the protein CASSQAVGQVYNYGYTF.

V is TRBV30 and J is TRBJ2-2; 8 bases are shared with TRBD2. From germline, CDR1 is GTSNPN and CDR2 SVGIG (reference sequence). Trimming at V came to 2 bases and at J to 5 bases, leaving 7 bases not matched to a gene. This CDR3 is built from 15 residues. The CDR3 DNA sequence: TGTGCCTGGAGTCACCCGGGGGGGGGTACCGGGGAGCTGTTTTTT. Its protein is CAWSHPGGGTGELFF.

This chain joins TRBV27 and TRBJ1-1; TRBD1 aligns across 9 bases. V gave up 3 bases and J gave up 2 bases; unmatched junction bases: 1. Per the germline V gene, CDR1 is MNHEY and CDR2 is SMNVEV (reference sequence). The CDR3 runs to 14 residues. DNA of the CDR3: TGTGCCAGCAGTTTGGGACAGGGAAACACTGAAGCTTTCTTT. This codes for CASSLGQGNTEAFF.

The V call is TRBV19, the J call TRBJ1-1, with D uncertain. Trimming took off 0 bases at V and 3 bases at J, with 8 bases between the two ends. CDR3 length: 14 residues. CDR1 LNHDA and CDR2 SQIVND come from the germline V gene (reference sequence). CDR3: CASSIDQEYTEAFF. CDR3 nucleotides: TGTGCCAGTAGTATAGATCAAGAGTACACTGAAGCTTTCTTT.

The rearrangement joins TRBV28 to TRBJ2-7; D not certain. Per the germline V gene, CDR1 is MDHEN and CDR2 is SYDVKM. This CDR3 contains 16 residues. V gave up 7 bases and J gave up 2 bases, with 21 bases separating them. The CDR3 DNA follows: TGTGCCAGCACCCCGTTCAGCCAGGTAGGAACCTACGAGCAGTACTTC. This translates into CASTPFSQVGTYEQYF.

The V and J genes are TRBV27 and TRBJ2-1; TRBD1 matches 7 bases. V lost 3 bases to trimming and J lost 6 bases; unmatched junction nucleotides: 2. The CDR3 sequence is 13 residues long. The germline V gene has CDR1 MNHEY and CDR2 SMNVEV (reference sequence). CDR3 bases: TGTGCCAGCAGTTTCGGGACAGTCAATGAGCAGTTCTTC. Encoded protein: CASSFGTVNEQFF.

The V and J genes are TRBV28 and TRBJ2-7; 8 positions agree with TRBD1. Losses at the gene ends were 2 bases for V and 3 bases for J; bases not matched to a gene: 12. The germline V gene has CDR1 MDHEN and CDR2 SYDVKM. This CDR3 is built from 17 residues. The CDR3 here is CASSLRQGAIVLYEQYF. DNA for the CDR3: TGTGCCAGCAGTTTACGTCAGGGGGCGATAGTTCTCTACGAGCAGTACTTC.

This sequence joins TRBV19 and TRBJ2-7; 10 bases line up with TRBD1. CDR1 and CDR2 from the germline V gene are LNHDA and SQIVND (reference sequence). The junction had 4 bases not matched to a gene; V was cut back by 3 bases and J by 2 bases. This CDR3 contains 15 residues. The CDR3 DNA sequence: TGTGCCAGTAGTATTAGGACAGGGGGTACCTACGAGCAGTACTTC. Its translation: CASSIRTGGTYEQYF.

V is TRBV4-3 and J is TRBJ2-1; TRBD2 matches 9 bases. The CDR3 spans 15 residues. Germline V gene data show CDR1 as LGHNA and CDR2 as YSLEER. J gave up 8 bases and V 0 bases, and 5 bases lay outside the gene matches. This chain's CDR3 is CASSQDGGGADEQFF. The CDR3 bases are TGCGCCAGCAGCCAAGATGGCGGGGGGGCCGATGAGCAGTTCTTC.

This clone was observed a few times. The chain links TRBV6-4 to TRBJ1-6; 10 positions match TRBD1. The CDR3 has 14 amino acids. Germline V lookup: CDR1 MRHNA, CDR2 SNTAGT. Germline trimming cut 0 bases from V and 10 bases from J; bases unmatched to any gene: 0. DNA for the CDR3: TGTGCCAGCAGTGACTCGACAGGGGGCTCACCCCTCCACTTT. Encoded protein: CASSDSTGGSPLHF.

The rearrangement uses TRBV9 and TRBJ2-3; D might be TRBD2 (6 bases). The germline CDR1 and CDR2 sequences are SGDLS and YYNGEE. The V and J ends lost 3 bases and 1 base respectively, with 12 bases between them. The CDR3 length is 15 residues. The CDR3 is CASSGRRDRTDTQYF. The CDR3 DNA reads TGTGCCAGCAGCGGACGGAGGGATCGCACAGATACGCAGTATTTT.

The chain employs TRBV20-1 and TRBJ1-6, with D unresolved. The CDR3 sequence is 11 residues long. Germline V gives CDR1 DFQATT, CDR2 SNEGSKA (reference sequence). Trimming cost V 2 bases and J 14 bases, with 10 bases left between them. CDR3 residues: CSARLDFTLHF. Here the CDR3 DNA reads TGCAGTGCTAGACTCGACTTCACCCTCCACTTT.

The chain couples TRBV7-9 to TRBJ1-3; D not certain. V was pared by 5 bases and J by 2 bases, with 16 bases between. The germline gives CDR1 SEHNR, CDR2 FQNEAQ (reference sequence). CDR3 length equals 16 residues. The CDR3 sequence: CASSRGPGAAGNTIYF. As DNA, the CDR3 is TGTGCCAGCAGCCGAGGCCCAGGAGCGGCTGGAAACACCATATATTTT. The entire variable domain, with the rest obtained from reference TRBV7-9 and TRBJ1-3, is as follows: DTGVSQNPRHKITKRGQNVTFRCDPISEHNRLYWYRQTLGQGPEFLTYFQNEAQLEKSRLLSDRFSAERPKGSFSTLEIQRTEQGDSAMYLCASSRGPGAAGNTIYFGEGSWLTVV.

The chain links TRBV9 to TRBJ2-1; 8 nucleotides agree with TRBD2. The CDR3 spans 15 residues. Germline values: CDR1 SGDLS, CDR2 YYNGEE. Losses at the gene ends were 0 bases for V and 2 bases for J; bases not matched to a gene: 1. The CDR3 DNA reads as TGTGCCAGCAGCGTAGAGGGACTAGCCTACAATGAGCAGTTCTTC. Its protein is CASSVEGLAYNEQFF.